This T cell receptor (beta chain) comes out of a study of regulatory T cells in long-lasting Graves disease (dated by TCRdb to 2020 to 2022). For context, the study as a whole: In the newly diagnosed Graves' disease group, patients had been taking antithyroid drugs for less than 3 months. Patients with persistent Graves' disease were compared with patients with newly diagnosed Graves' disease using TCR sequencing and RNA sequencing of peripheral blood. The study took place in China and was registered as a clinical trial. TCR sequencing covered around 13 persistent and around 20 newly diagnosed Graves' disease patients, around 33 samples in total. General study outcomes and caveats: The small sample size was acknowledged by the authors as a limitation that may reduce accuracy. Sequencing and analysis were limited to the TCR beta chain. Only peripheral blood was studied, because thyroid tissue, the primary lesion, was inaccessible. Persistent Graves' disease patients showed lower TCR Shannon entropy and fewer highly expanded clones than newly diagnosed patients, suggesting clonal expansion. A larger number of public clonotypes was shared among persistent patients (approximately 3,000) than among newly diagnosed patients (around 970).

Note on this clonotype: The clone's antigen remains unknown. No base quality values were provided; no much bigger clone lies one nucleotide off.

Library preparation used multiplex PCR. Sequencing took place on an Illumina HiSeq 4000. iRepertoire HTBI primers and Arm-PCR amplification of CDR3 regions were used to construct TCR beta libraries. Before sequencing, the PCR products underwent gel purification. In the source study's methods: Gene usage analysis of CDR3 amino acid clonotypes used the roughly 60 TRBV and 11 to 15 TRBJ segments found across samples. COPE and FqMerger were used to merge filtered high-quality paired reads into contigs. BLAST was used to align contigs to IMGT TRBV, TRBD and TRBJ reference genes, with CDR3 defined following IMGT. Any clonotype with a frequency above 0.1% was classified as a highly expanded clone. Shannon entropy was used to measure repertoire diversity, and the Gini coefficient was used to measure V-J evenness. A clonotype was considered public if more than one individual shared it. Using fastp trimming at Q25 and MiXCR clonotype assembly, TCRdb reanalyzed the public sequencing data and kept in-frame beta chains. Rows are unified per CDR3 protein, each entry keeping the most common DNA and genes. Here the V and J calls rest on TCRdb's processing, not on the authors' analysis. This sample gives around 500,000 distinct CDR3 sequences in total; about 14% of them show up just once. The ten top clones hold roughly a tenth of the sample.

This specimen's time point label, per the study, means: newly diagnosed GD, antithyroid drugs for less than 3 months. RNA was extracted from PBMCs in TRIzol for both TCR sequencing and RNA sequencing. Graves' disease was diagnosed according to American Thyroid Association guidelines. Patients were recruited from an endocrinology department in Xi'an, China. Each patient gave approximately 9.7 milliliters of peripheral blood, collected in an EDTA anticoagulant tube. PBMCs were isolated by Ficoll Paque Plus density gradient separation without further T cell sorting. An Agilent 2100 Bioanalyzer and agarose gel were used to check RNA quality, while a NanoDrop 2000 measured RNA concentration. A further study also used this sample, focusing on T cells in Graves' hyperthyroidism and ophthalmopathy. Drawing on the second study: Graves' hyperthyroidism was defined as stable when no progression to ophthalmopathy occurred over 18 months of follow-up. The hyperthyroidism patients were between 18 and 65 years old and newly diagnosed, with a disease duration of less than 2 months. The study excluded patients with uncontrolled infections, other autoimmune diseases, pregnancy or lactation. Diagnoses relied on clinical symptoms, serum thyroxine and TRAb, thyroid ultrasound and orbital computed tomography. The first round of RT-PCR for the TCR CDR3 was performed with the HTBI primer set and the Qiagen OneStep RT-PCR kit. Most expanded thyroid clonotypes (frequency above 0.001) were also detected in blood, suggesting blood repertoires may reflect thyroid immune responses. In cross-validation, a model built on a 13 V-J signature told ophthalmopathy apart from stable hyperthyroidism with 87.88% sensitivity and approximately 81% specificity, and in testing the same model reached 80%/75%. In validation, the model predicted progression to ophthalmopathy a median of 6.5 months before onset, with about 67% sensitivity and roughly 72% specificity. To identify distinguishing TCR V-J signatures, a discovery cohort of roughly 100 patients was used, comprising 43 with Graves' ophthalmopathy and around 60 with stable Graves' hyperthyroidism. An independent validation cohort of 18 to 20 hyperthyroidism patients and 17 patients who later progressed to ophthalmopathy tested prospective prediction of ophthalmopathy. For training and testing, the 80 to 100 patients in the discovery cohort were randomly divided in a 7:3 ratio. In several Graves' hyperthyroidism patients, the study also compared T-cell repertoires from thyroid tissue with T-cell repertoires from blood. Once sampling was done, hyperthyroidism patients were given methimazole at a starting dose of 30 mg daily, whereas ophthalmopathy patients were given high-dose intravenous methylprednisolone. Libraries were constructed in a second round of multiplex PCR, after which size selection and purification were performed. Sequencing of the libraries was done on an Illumina HiSeq2000 using paired-end 100 bp reads. SOAPnuke was used to process the raw data, removing reads that contained adapters or uncalled bases, had a mean Phred below 15, or lacked an exact match to the constant primer or identifier. COPE v1.2.5 was used to merge high-quality paired reads, and clonotypes were defined as unique nucleotide sequences. MiTCR v1.1 was used to align clonotypes to the IMGT TRBV, TRBD and TRBJ reference segments. Only V-J combinations with frequency above 0.0001, covering 99% to 99.2% of repertoires, were analysed. A TCS score was defined as the ratio of F50 (clonal expansion) to E x V (chaos), with BLOSUM62-based TCRdist applied between CDR3 peptides within each V-J. Welch's t-statistics and random forest reduced several hundred V-J features to 13, which were used in a naive Bayes classifier (R e1071). No statistical method was used to fix the sample size in advance, and group allocation was not hidden from the investigators. The paper reports TCR Vbeta CDR3 sequencing of fewer than 150 peripheral blood samples: around 45 ophthalmopathy, roughly 80 hyperthyroidism and approximately 17 progressor patients.

Sequenced here: peripheral blood mononuclear cells (PBMCs), sampled at new diagnosis, from a patient treated with antithyroid drugs. The sequence was collected from a man aged 25-45 years with Graves disease. Donor details come from another sample of the same person, matched by shared clones.

The DNA reads as follows: TGTGCCAGCAGTTACGTCAGGGATTCACCCCTCCACTTT. This encodes CASSYVRDSPLHF. The sequence links TRBV6-5 to TRBJ1-6; the D gene is perhaps TRBD1, from 5 matching bases. At the junction V is shortened by 2 bases and J by 8 bases, with 7 bases in between. The CDR3 covers 13 residues, taking in both the cysteine and the phenylalanine. Solely the CDR3 DNA is kept, with 39 bases framed from the first base. CDR1 and CDR2, per the germline V gene, are MNHEY and SVGAGI.